The sequence of this T cell receptor (beta chain) was determined in a study of shared clonotypes between healthy human individuals (dated by TCRdb to the early 2020s). Looking at the study overall: The cohort comprised two women and three men aged 18 to 49 years. For each donor, three plates each were used for CD4 naive and CD4 memory, two plates were used for CD8 naive, and one plate was used for CD8 memory. The study deeply sequenced blood TCR repertoires of about 5 healthy adults to estimate repertoire size and the extent of clonotype sharing between individuals. Libraries were prepared and TCR repertoires were sequenced by different laboratories using diverse techniques, in order to increase sequencing depth and limit assay-specific biases. Per donor, leukapheresis produced somewhere between about 0.94 and 9 billion PBMCs. Overall results and qualifications from the work: Naive subsets generally had larger estimated clonotype richness than memory subsets did. The genetic and exposure-history diversity represented was limited by the small number of donors. Sharing across four donors was observed for roughly 5% of naive CD4, less than 4% of naive CD8, about 2.5% of memory CD4, and around 0.4% of memory CD8 clonotypes. Sampling was limited to blood, and TCR repertoires in tissue likely differ from TCR repertoires in blood. Clonotypes shared by all four sorted-subset donors showed higher generation probabilities than non-shared clonotypes. Pairwise subsampling led to the expectation that sequencing depth would affect the degree of clonotype sharing among donors. Rarefaction of sorted-subset datasets indicated incomplete sequencing despite the large sequencing depth.

Reading the germline V gene gives CDR1 SGHRS and CDR2 YFSETQ. The CDR3 spans 16 residues, from the cysteine through the phenylalanine. Just CDR3 DNA is preserved here, 48 bases in frame from base 1. The junction shows trimming of 4 bases on V and 5 bases on J, plus 21 bases between the germline ends. The donors were healthy, HIV-negative adults who had no recently reported acute infections or vaccinations. All donors were Caucasian adults living in Nashville, Tennessee, USA. CD4+ T cells were enriched by magnetic negative selection, after which naive cells were positively selected on CD45RA and the negative fraction was taken as the memory subset. After blood collection by leukapheresis, PBMCs were isolated using Ficoll-Histopaque density gradient centrifugation and then cryopreserved in the vapor phase of liquid nitrogen. Analytical flow cytometry was used to check the purity and quantity of every magnetically sorted T cell population. Genomic DNA was isolated from every sorted fraction and measured by UV absorbance on a Nanodrop 2000c.

Using the deep immunoSEQ assay, multiplex PCR amplified TCR CDR3 regions from genomic DNA. Genomic DNA extracted from each cell subset was distributed evenly over all wells of several immunoSEQ 96-well plates, and each plate served as one replicate. For sorted subsets, 200 to 250 ng of genomic DNA, equivalent to about 30,000 T cell genomes, went into each replicate PCR. The purified libraries were quantified using a Qubit 3.0 fluorometer, sized with a Bioanalyzer 2100, and then quantified again using the KAPA Library Quantification kit. Every immunoSEQ 96-well plate was sequenced on a dedicated single-read 150-cycle Illumina NextSeq 550 flow cell. The paper's processing steps were these. Because only junctional sequences without quality scores were contained in the immunoSEQ output, filtering matching that applied to full-length reads could not be performed. To assign V/J genes and CDR3, sequences were annotated using PyIR, a Python wrapper for IgBLAST v1.9, with IMGT germline references. Any read was removed if the V/J assignment was weak (E-value above 1e-6), the CDR3 was missing, or the read contained stop codons, out-of-frame junctions, or ambiguous translated residues. A V3J clonotype was defined by an identical inferred V gene, J gene, and CDR3 amino acid sequence. Percentage overlap between repertoires was computed as shared unique clonotypes divided by the size of the smaller repertoire. RTK rarefaction, the Chao1 estimator, and Recon v2.1 estimates of unobserved clonotypes were used to assess repertoire richness. Generation probabilities for all TCRbeta clonotypes obtained by the gDNA method from a handful of donors were computed using OLGA. TCRdb carries this immuneACCESS record with in-frame sequences only. Its versions omit some clonotypes, under half of them owing to an unresolved V gene in the studies checked, with the rest unexplained. The V and J calls and clone size were taken over from that table, and D and trimming were inferred from the DNA. The sample table lists about a million clones, under 80% of them with a count of one. The ten biggest clones cover over 1.3% of the sample.

To note about this clone: This clone's antigen is unknown. No much larger clone exists at a distance of one base, and base qualities are not known.

The TCR sequence derives from a man younger than 35 in good health. Sequencing input: memory CD4+ T cells sorted from blood. Reading the label with the study, this specimen's cell subset or site is: CD45RA-negative fraction. Here the chain combines TRBV5-1 and TRBJ2-5; a confident D gene designation cannot be given. The nucleotides are TGCGCCAGCAGCCCGACCGGCAGGACGACTTCGGAGACCCAGTACTTC. Its translation reads: CASSPTGRTTSETQYF. Beyond the CDR3, the reference TRBV5-1 and TRBJ2-5 genes provide the residues; the full variable domain reads: KAGVTQTPRYLIKTRGQQVTLSCSPISGHRSVSWYQQTPGQGLQFLFEYFSETQRNKGNFPGRFSGRQFSNSRSEMNVSTLELGDSALYLCASSPTGRTTSETQYFGPGTRLLVL.